The clone carrying this T cell receptor beta chain was recorded a few times. This CDR3 comprises 15 residues. Per germline, CDR1 LGHDT and CDR2 YNNKEL (reference sequence). The ends lost 3 bases at V and 7 bases at J; junction bases unmatched: 7. As handled by the study authors: For nucleated cells, counts were estimated from reference gene primer amplification. Using immunoSEQ multiplex PCR, the repertoire was profiled, and TCRdb retains in-frame clones only, with some absent. That table furnishes V, J and clone size, whereas the DNA furnished D and trimming. Of 85,000 to 130,000 clones listed, over 70% are singletons. This record belongs to a study of blood T cell repertoires in COVID-19. About the research overall: From the United States, Italy and Spain came samples of acute and convalescent COVID-19.

The rearrangement joins TRBV3-1 (or the pseudogene TRBV3-2) to TRBJ2-4, with 9 bases aligning to TRBD1. The sequenced material came from peripheral blood. This receptor was identified in a man aged 50-59 years with acute or convalescent COVID-19. The CDR3 protein is CASSQGGTGNNIQYF. The CDR3 DNA is TGTGCCAGCAGCCAGGGAGGGACAGGGAACAACATTCAGTACTTC.